These 27 T cell receptor beta chains came from one sample sequenced in a study of blood T cell repertoires in COVID-19. Sequenced by immunoSEQ multiplex PCR; TCRdb stores in-frame clones only, minus some. The data show 110,000 to 150,000 clones, 75% to 90% seen once. The specimen was PBMCs or T cells enriched from blood (not recorded which). The receptors shown here come from a man aged 55 to 70 who had recovered from COVID-19.

The chain combines TRBV2 with TRBJ1-2; 8 bases line up with TRBD1. The CDR3 contains 12 residues. V lost 9 bases and J lost 8; bases outside the gene matches: 8. The germline V gene has CDR1 SNHLY and CDR2 FYNNEI. The CDR3 region has the DNA TGTGCCAGGGTGGAGACAGGGGAAGGCTACACCTTC. It specifies CARVETGEGYTF.

The chain has TRBV12-3 or TRBV12-4 and TRBJ2-2; D not certain. The length of the CDR3 is 11 residues. The ends were cut back, 5 bases at V and 7 bases at J, with 5 bases in the middle. CDR3 DNA: TGTGCCAGCAGTCTACTCGGGGAGCTGTTTTTT. This encodes CASSLLGELFF.

This chain joins TRBV6-5 and TRBJ2-7, with a weak D call TRBD2 (5 bases). Germline CDR1 and CDR2: MNHEY and SVGAGI. The CDR3 extends over 13 amino acids. V lost 6 bases to trimming and J lost 4 bases, with 13 bases between them. The CDR3 DNA is TGTGCCAGCAGCTGGGAGATAAGGTACGAGCAGTACTTC. This translates into CASSWEIRYEQYF.

This clone was picked up one time. The genes are TRBV25-1 and TRBJ1-1; TRBD1 agrees at 8 bases. With V trimmed by 4 bases and J by 10 bases, 5 bases remained unmatched. The CDR3 extends over 12 amino acids. Germline V CDR1 and CDR2: MGHDK, SYGVNS. The CDR3 region is CASSGGTGGAFF. The DNA of the CDR3 is TGTGCCAGCAGTGGAGGGACAGGCGGAGCTTTCTTT.

This clone occurred a few times. The chain recombines TRBV5-4 with TRBJ2-1; TRBD2 aligns across 9 bases. From germline, CDR1 is SGHNT and CDR2 YYREEE (reference sequence). CDR3 size: 16 residues. The junction had 2 bases not matched to a gene; V was cut back by 1 base and J by 0 bases. The CDR3: CASSLLTSGSYNEQFF. In nucleotides, the CDR3 is TGTGCCAGCAGCTTGCTGACTAGCGGCTCCTACAATGAGCAGTTCTTC.

The chain combines TRBV10-1 with TRBJ1-2; 8 bases align to TRBD1. Germline V gene sequence: CDR1 WNHNN, CDR2 SYGVQD (reference sequence). CDR3 size: 15 residues. After removal of 4 bases from V and 1 base from J, the junction contained 5 bases not matched to a gene. CDR3 nucleotides: TGCGCCAGCAGTGGAACAGGGGGAGATAACTATGGCTACACCTTC. Its translation is CASSGTGGDNYGYTF.

The chain uses TRBV6-5 and TRBJ1-1; 8 positions match TRBD1. The junction had 7 bases not matched to a gene; V was cut back by 6 bases and J by 7 bases. Per the germline V gene, CDR1 is MNHEY and CDR2 is SVGAGI. The CDR3 totals 13 residues. The CDR3 coding sequence is TGTGCCAGCAGGACAGGGGCGTCTCTTGAAGCTTTCTTT. Residues: CASRTGASLEAFF.

About this clone itself: A read error may account for a junction end that differs from germline. The rearrangement links TRBV11-3 to TRBJ2-5; D is unresolved. The CDR3 has 10 residues. Germline V gene data show CDR1 as SGHNT and CDR2 as YENEEA. The CDR3 loop reads CASSPAAYDF. CDR3 coding DNA: TGTGCCAGCAGCCCAGCAGCGTACGACTTC.

This chain connects TRBV19 to TRBJ2-7; no clear D. The CDR3 sequence is 12 residues long. The germline CDR1 and CDR2 sequences are LNHDA and SQIVND (reference sequence). Trimming removed 5 bases at V and 3 bases at J, with 8 bases between. CDR3 sequence reads: CASSDKYYEQYF. For the CDR3, the DNA is TGTGCCAGTAGTGACAAATACTACGAGCAGTACTTC.

The chain carries TRBV6-1 and TRBJ2-1; D is unclear. The CDR3 has 15 amino acids. The V and J ends lost 2 bases and 0 bases respectively, with 8 bases between them. Germline values: CDR1 MNHNS, CDR2 SASEGT. The CDR3 nucleotides are TGTGCCAGCAGTGAATTGTTTAGCTCCTACAATGAGCAGTTCTTC. It specifies CASSELFSSYNEQFF.

The rearrangement joins TRBV4-2 to TRBJ1-2; D ambiguous. This CDR3 contains 16 residues. Germline V lookup: CDR1 LGHNA, CDR2 YNFKEQ. V was shortened by 0 bases and J by 6 bases, with 17 bases between the two germline ends. The DNA for the CDR3 is TGTGCCAGCAGCCAAGATAGACACCCGGATCCGAATGGCTACACCTTC. This translates into CASSQDRHPDPNGYTF.

V is TRBV6-5 and J is TRBJ2-5, with D tentatively TRBD1 (5 bases). Trimming took off 7 bases at V and 4 bases at J, with 19 bases between the two ends. The CDR3 loop spans 15 amino acids. The germline CDR1 and CDR2 sequences are MNHEY and SVGAGI. The CDR3 spells CASTPDTRFRETQYF. For the CDR3, the DNA is TGTGCCAGCACCCCGGACACCAGGTTCCGAGAGACCCAGTACTTC.

The gene calls are TRBV27 and TRBJ1-5; D might be TRBD1 (6 bases). Germline lookup yields CDR1 MNHEY and CDR2 SMNVEV (reference sequence). CDR3 length: 13 residues. Trimming took off 9 bases at V and 7 bases at J, with 16 bases between the two ends. CDR3 sequence (DNA): TGTGCCAGTAAGGGGAACAGGGACCAGCCCCAGCATTTT. Protein sequence: CASKGNRDQPQHF.

This clone was picked up many times. This sequence joins TRBV10-1 and TRBJ1-5; D might be TRBD1 (5 bases). Per germline, CDR1 WNHNN and CDR2 SYGVQD (reference sequence). The CDR3 consists of 13 residues. Trimming left V 5 bases short and J 9 bases short, with 14 bases between. The CDR3 DNA is TGCGCCAGCAGTACAGGCGGGGACGGGCCCCAGCATTTT. Its translation is CASSTGGDGPQHF.

This clone was observed a handful of times. The J gene is TRBJ2-2, the V gene TRBV5-4; 8 nucleotides line up with TRBD1. CDR3 length: 15 residues. Germline V gives CDR1 SGHNT, CDR2 YYREEE (reference sequence). V was clipped by 3 bases and J by 1 base; unmatched bases: 2. Written as DNA, the CDR3 is TGTGCCAGCAGCTCCGGGACAGGGAACACCGGGGAGCTGTTTTTT. Protein product: CASSSGTGNTGELFF.

The genes are TRBV5-6 and TRBJ1-3; D unclear. This CDR3 region has 16 residues. Germline assignment: CDR1 SGHDT and CDR2 YYEEEE. V was cut by 1 base and J by 8 bases, with 19 bases left in between. This CDR3 is CASSLYSGMVADTIYF. The CDR3 coding sequence is TGTGCCAGCAGCTTGTATAGCGGAATGGTTGCAGACACCATATATTTT.

The V and J genes are TRBV28 and TRBJ2-7; a weak D match, TRBD2 (5 bases). V shed 3 bases and J shed 2 bases, with 14 bases lying between them. Germline V CDR1 and CDR2: MDHEN, SYDVKM. The CDR3 has 15 residues. CDR3 sequence reads: CASSFGLANTYEQYF. CDR3 DNA sequence: TGTGCCAGCAGTTTCGGCCTAGCCAATACCTACGAGCAGTACTTC.

Concerning this clone: Other DNA variants within this sample encode the same CDR3. V gene TRBV27 combines with J gene TRBJ2-7; D is perhaps TRBD1 (6 bases). The V end lost 0 bases, the J end lost 1 base, and 7 bases lay between the germline ends. CDR3 length: 14 residues. Germline-derived CDR1 and CDR2 are MNHEY and SMNVEV (reference sequence). The CDR3 bases are TGTGCCAGCAGTTTATCCAGGGGTTCCTACGAGCAGTACTTC. Amino acids: CASSLSRGSYEQYF.

This clone has a handful of counts. The rearrangement links TRBV5-4 to TRBJ1-2, with 9 bases matching TRBD1. CDR3 length: 13 amino acids. V lost 4 bases, J lost 6 bases, and 4 bases stayed unmatched. Germline V lookup: CDR1 SGHNT, CDR2 YYREEE (reference sequence). The CDR3 is CASSPTGGDGYTF. The CDR3 bases are TGTGCCAGCAGCCCCACAGGGGGCGATGGCTACACCTTC.

The chain links TRBV3-1 (or the pseudogene TRBV3-2) to TRBJ2-3; no clear D gene. CDR1 is LGHDT, CDR2 YNNKEL, per germline (reference sequence). V dropped 3 bases and J dropped 0 bases, with 7 bases sitting between them. There are 14 residues in the CDR3. The CDR3 bases are TGTGCCAGCAGCCAGTGGCAGAGCACAGATACGCAGTATTTT. This codes for CASSQWQSTDTQYF.

V gene TRBV5-4 combines with J gene TRBJ1-1; D is possibly TRBD1 (6 bases). Germline CDR1 reads SGHNT; CDR2 reads YYREEE (reference sequence). Trimming stripped 4 bases from V and 0 bases from J, with 10 bases between. The length of the CDR3 is 14 residues. CDR3 DNA: TGTGCCAGCAGCAAGGACAGAATGAACACTGAAGCTTTCTTT. It translates to CASSKDRMNTEAFF.

V and J are TRBV6-1 and TRBJ1-3, with no clear D. Germline V gives CDR1 MNHNS, CDR2 SASEGT. V lost 2 bases and J 0 bases, leaving 11 bases between the germline ends. The CDR3 consists of 16 residues. DNA of the CDR3: TGTGCCAGCAGTGAAACTCTCGGTGGCTCTGGAAACACCATATATTTT. This sequence encodes CASSETLGGSGNTIYF.

V gene TRBV4-1 combines with J gene TRBJ2-2; 8 bases align to TRBD1. The CDR3 totals 14 residues. V gave up 4 bases and J gave up 5 bases; unmatched junction bases: 3. The germline gives CDR1 MGHRA, CDR2 YSYEKL. The CDR3 DNA sequence: TGCGCCAGCAGCCTGAGGACAGGGACCGGGGAGCTGTTTTTT. Its protein is CASSLRTGTGELFF.

V usage is TRBV5-1 and J usage is TRBJ1-5, with TRBD1 matching 7 bases. Germline values: CDR1 SGHRS, CDR2 YFSETQ. The CDR3 has 15 amino acids. V lost 5 bases, J lost 0 bases, and 5 bases stayed unmatched. CDR3 in DNA: TGCGCCAGCAGTCAGGGGGGCACTAGCAATCAGCCCCAGCATTTT. Protein: CASSQGGTSNQPQHF.

The rearrangement joins TRBV9 to TRBJ2-2; tentatively, D is TRBD2 (6 bases). Germline V lookup: CDR1 SGDLS, CDR2 YYNGEE. The V and J ends lost 0 bases and 4 bases respectively, with 10 bases between them. CDR3 length: 15 amino acids. CDR3 in amino acids: CASSVEPTSTGELFF. The CDR3 DNA reads TGTGCCAGCAGCGTAGAGCCGACTAGCACCGGGGAGCTGTTTTTT.

The V gene is TRBV5-5, the J gene TRBJ1-4; D is ambiguous. The CDR3 is made up of 16 amino acids. The V gene lost 0 bases and the J gene lost 8 bases, with 17 bases spanning the gap. Germline V gives CDR1 SGHKS, CDR2 YYEKEE (reference sequence). CDR3 coding DNA: TGTGCCAGCAGCTTGGGGGCCCCGCGGGTGGGGGAAAAACTGTTTTTT. Translated: CASSLGAPRVGEKLFF.

The chain uses TRBV12-1 and TRBJ2-7; the table names TRBD2, a call not compared with the DNA. TRBV12-1 is assigned pseudogene status. This CDR3 is 16 amino acids long. The CDR3 is CASSFGPRRSSYEQYF. CDR3 DNA: TGTGCCAGCAGCTTTGGGCCCCGGCGGAGCTCCTACGAGCAGTACTTC.